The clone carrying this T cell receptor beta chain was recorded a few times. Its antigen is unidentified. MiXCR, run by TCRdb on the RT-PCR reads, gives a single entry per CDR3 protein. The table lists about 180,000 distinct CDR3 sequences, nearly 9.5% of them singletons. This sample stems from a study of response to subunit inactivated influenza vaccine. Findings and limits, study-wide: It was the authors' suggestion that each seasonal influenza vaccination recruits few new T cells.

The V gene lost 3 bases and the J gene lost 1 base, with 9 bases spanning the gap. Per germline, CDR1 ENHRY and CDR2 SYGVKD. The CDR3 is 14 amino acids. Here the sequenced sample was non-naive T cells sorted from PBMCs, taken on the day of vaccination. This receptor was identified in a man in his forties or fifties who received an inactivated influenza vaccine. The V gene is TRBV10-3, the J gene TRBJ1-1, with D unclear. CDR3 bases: TGTGCCATCAGTGATTCCATGGGGAACACTGAAGCTTTCTTT. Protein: CAISDSMGNTEAFF.